The entry below gives a single T cell receptor (beta chain) sequence along with its context. The data were obtained in a study of blood T cell repertoires in COVID-19. Study-wide background: Samples representing acute and convalescent COVID-19 were sourced from the United States, Italy and Spain. Sources were T cells, B-cell-depleted T cells, or PBMCs; the material itself was cDNA or gDNA.

Authors' methods: Using reference gene primer amplification, nucleated cell counts were estimated. Sequencing was performed with immunoSEQ multiplex PCR; in TCRdb, only in-frame clones are kept and a portion is missing. Clone size and V and J calls were adopted from that table, with D and trimming inferred from the DNA. The sample lists around 230,000 clones; approximately 89% were seen once. The CDR3 is made up of 13 amino acids. CDR1 LNHDA and CDR2 SQIVND come from the germline V gene (reference sequence). The junction had 5 bases not matched to a gene; V was cut back by 6 bases and J by 6 bases. Enrolled through a virtual design, the participants were between 18 and 89 years of age and came from some 26 US areas.

This clonotype was sampled from a woman in her twenties or thirties with acute COVID-19. The chain couples TRBV19 to TRBJ1-5; 7 nucleotides match TRBD1. Specimen: PBMCs or T cells enriched from blood (not recorded which). For the CDR3, the DNA is TGTGCCAGTAGGGGTACAGGGGTTCAGCCCCAGCATTTT. Its translation: CASRGTGVQPQHF. The full variable domain, rest sourced from reference TRBV19 and TRBJ1-5, is DGGITQSPKYLFRKEGQNVTLSCEQNLNHDAMYWYRQDPGQGLRLIYYSQIVNDFQKGDIAEGYSVSREKKESFPLTVTSAQKNPTAFYLCASRGTGVQPQHFGDGTRLSIL.